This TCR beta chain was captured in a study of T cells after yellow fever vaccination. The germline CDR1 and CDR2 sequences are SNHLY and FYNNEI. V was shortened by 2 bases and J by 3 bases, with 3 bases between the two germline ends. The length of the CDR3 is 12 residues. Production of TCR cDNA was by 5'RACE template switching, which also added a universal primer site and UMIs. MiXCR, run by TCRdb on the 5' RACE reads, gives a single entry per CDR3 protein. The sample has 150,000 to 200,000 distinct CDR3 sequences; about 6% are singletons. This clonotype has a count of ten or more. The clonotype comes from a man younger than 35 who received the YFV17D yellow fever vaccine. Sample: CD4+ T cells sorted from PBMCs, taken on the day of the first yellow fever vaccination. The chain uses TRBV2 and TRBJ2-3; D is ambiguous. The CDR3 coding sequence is TGTGCCAGCAGTGAACAAACAGATACGCAGTATTTT. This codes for CASSEQTDTQYF. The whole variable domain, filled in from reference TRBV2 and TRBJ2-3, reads EPEVTQTPSHQVTQMGQEVILRCVPISNHLYFYWYRQILGQKVEFLVSFYNNEISEKSEIFDDQFSVERPDGSNFTLKIRSTKLEDSAMYFCASSEQTDTQYFGPGTRLTVL.